This T cell receptor beta chain originates from a study of neoadjuvant anti-PD-1 for oral cavity cancer. V gave up 3 bases and J gave up 11 bases; unmatched junction bases: 4. The CDR3 length is 11 residues. CDR1 is DFQATT and CDR2 is SNEGSKA in the germline V gene (reference sequence). Measured with immunoSEQ multiplex PCR; TCRdb has only the in-frame clones, and not every one. The sample contains over 8,500 clones, approximately 61% of which appear only once. The genes are TRBV20-1 and TRBJ2-3; 8 positions agree with TRBD2. This specimen consisted of tumor tissue, obtained before nivolumab (anti-PD-1) treatment. This receptor was taken from a person between 35 and 79 years old with oral cavity squamous cell carcinoma. CDR3 in DNA: TGCAGTGCTAGTATCCTAGCGGGGCAGTATTTT. Protein product: CSASILAGQYF.